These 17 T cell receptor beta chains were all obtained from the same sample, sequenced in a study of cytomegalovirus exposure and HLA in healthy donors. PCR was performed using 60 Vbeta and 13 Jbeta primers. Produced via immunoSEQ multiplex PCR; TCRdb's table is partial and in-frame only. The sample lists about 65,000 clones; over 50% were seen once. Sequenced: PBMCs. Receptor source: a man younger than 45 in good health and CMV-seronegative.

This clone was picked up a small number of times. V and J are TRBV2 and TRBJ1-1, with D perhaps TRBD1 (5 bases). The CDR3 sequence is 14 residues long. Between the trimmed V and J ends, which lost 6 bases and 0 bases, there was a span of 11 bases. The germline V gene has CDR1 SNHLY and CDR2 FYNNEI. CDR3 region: CASRSRGLNTEAFF. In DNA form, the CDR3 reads TGTGCCAGCAGATCGCGGGGCTTGAACACTGAAGCTTTCTTT.

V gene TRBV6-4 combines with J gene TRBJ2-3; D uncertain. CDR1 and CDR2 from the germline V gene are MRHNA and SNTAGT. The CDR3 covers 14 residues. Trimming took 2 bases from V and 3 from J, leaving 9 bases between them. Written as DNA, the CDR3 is TGTGCCAGCAGTGACGGGCTTCAAACAGATACGCAGTATTTT. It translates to CASSDGLQTDTQYF.

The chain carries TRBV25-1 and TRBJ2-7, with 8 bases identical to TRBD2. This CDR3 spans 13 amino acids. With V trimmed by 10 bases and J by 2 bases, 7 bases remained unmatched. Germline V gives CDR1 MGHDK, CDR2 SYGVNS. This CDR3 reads CATIGRGTYEQYF. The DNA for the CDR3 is TGTGCCACCATCGGGAGGGGGACCTACGAGCAGTACTTC.

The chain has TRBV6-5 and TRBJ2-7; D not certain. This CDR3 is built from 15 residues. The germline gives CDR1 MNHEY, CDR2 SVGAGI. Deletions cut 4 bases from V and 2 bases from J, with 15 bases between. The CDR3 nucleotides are TGTGCCAGCAGTTTTAACCCTATTCCCACCTACGAGCAGTACTTC. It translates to CASSFNPIPTYEQYF.

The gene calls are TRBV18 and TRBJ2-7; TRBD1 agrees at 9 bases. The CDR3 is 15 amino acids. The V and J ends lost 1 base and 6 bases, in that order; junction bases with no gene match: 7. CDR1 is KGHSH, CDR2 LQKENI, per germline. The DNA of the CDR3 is TGTGCCAGCTCACCACAGGGACAGGGAGGCCTCGAGCAGTACTTC. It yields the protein CASSPQGQGGLEQYF.

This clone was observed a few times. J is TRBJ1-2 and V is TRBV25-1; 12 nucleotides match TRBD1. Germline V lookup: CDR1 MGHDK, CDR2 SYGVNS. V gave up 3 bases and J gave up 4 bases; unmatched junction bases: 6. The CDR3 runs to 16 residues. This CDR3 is CASSDWQGQGAYGYTF. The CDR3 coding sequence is TGTGCCAGCAGTGATTGGCAGGGACAGGGGGCCTATGGCTACACCTTC.

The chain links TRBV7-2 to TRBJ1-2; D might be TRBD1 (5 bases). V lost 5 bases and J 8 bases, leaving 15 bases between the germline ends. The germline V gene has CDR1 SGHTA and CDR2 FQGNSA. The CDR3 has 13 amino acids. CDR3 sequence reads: CASSLGAGWGYTF. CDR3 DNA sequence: TGTGCCAGCAGCCTAGGGGCAGGGTGGGGCTACACCTTC. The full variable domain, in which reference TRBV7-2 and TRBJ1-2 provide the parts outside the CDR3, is GAGVSQSPSNKVTEKGKDVELRCDPISGHTALYWYRQSLGQGLEFLIYFQGNSAPDKSGLPSDRFSAERTGGSVSTLTIQRTQQEDSAVYLCASSLGAGWGYTFGSGTRLTVV.

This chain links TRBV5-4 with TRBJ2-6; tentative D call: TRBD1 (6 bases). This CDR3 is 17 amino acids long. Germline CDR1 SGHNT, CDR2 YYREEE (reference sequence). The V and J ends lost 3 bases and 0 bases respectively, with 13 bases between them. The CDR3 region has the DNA TGTGCCAGCAGCTCCGGACAGCAGCGCTCTGGGGCCAACGTCCTGACTTTC. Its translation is CASSSGQQRSGANVLTF.

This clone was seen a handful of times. The CDR3 DNA reads TGTGCCACCAGCACAGGGCGGAGGGGTGACTATGGCTACACCTTC. It encodes CATSTGRRGDYGYTF. The chain carries TRBV15 and TRBJ1-2; possible D gene TRBD1, 5 bases. The V end was cut by 4 bases, the J end by 3 bases, with 15 bases between. Germline CDR1 is LNHNV and CDR2 is YYDKDF (reference sequence). The CDR3 totals 15 residues.

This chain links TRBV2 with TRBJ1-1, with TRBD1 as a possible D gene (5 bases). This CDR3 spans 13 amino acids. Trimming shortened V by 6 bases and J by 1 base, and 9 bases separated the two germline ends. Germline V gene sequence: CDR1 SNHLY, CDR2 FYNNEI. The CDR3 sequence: CASSLTGNTEAFF. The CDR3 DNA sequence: TGTGCCAGCAGCCTCACAGGGAACACTGAAGCTTTCTTT.

In DNA form, the CDR3 reads TGTGCCAGCAGTAACAGGGGAGAAAACATTCAGTACTTC. Translating it yields CASSNRGENIQYF. The chain uses TRBV6-1 and TRBJ2-4, with 7 bases matching TRBD1. Germline CDR1 is MNHNS and CDR2 is SASEGT. V lost 5 bases to trimming and J lost 5 bases; unmatched junction nucleotides: 3. This CDR3 is 13 amino acids long.

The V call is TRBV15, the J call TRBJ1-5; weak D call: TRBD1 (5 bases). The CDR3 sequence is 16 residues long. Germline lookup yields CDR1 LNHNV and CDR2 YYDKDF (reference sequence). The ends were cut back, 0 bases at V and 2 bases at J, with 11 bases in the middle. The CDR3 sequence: CATSRDSTGGNQPQHF. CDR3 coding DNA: TGTGCCACCAGCAGAGATTCGACGGGGGGCAATCAGCCCCAGCATTTT.

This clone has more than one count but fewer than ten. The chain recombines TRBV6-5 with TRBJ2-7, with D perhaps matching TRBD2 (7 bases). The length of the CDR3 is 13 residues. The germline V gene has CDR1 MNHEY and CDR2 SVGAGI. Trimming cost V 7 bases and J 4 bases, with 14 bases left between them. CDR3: CASTEGGGYEQYF. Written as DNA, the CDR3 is TGTGCCAGCACCGAAGGGGGGGGATACGAGCAGTACTTC.

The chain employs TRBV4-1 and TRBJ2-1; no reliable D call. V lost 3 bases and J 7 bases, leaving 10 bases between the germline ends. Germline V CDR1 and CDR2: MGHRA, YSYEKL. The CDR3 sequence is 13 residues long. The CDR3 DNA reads TGCGCCAGCAGCCACATCAACGGGAATGAGCAGTTCTTC. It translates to CASSHINGNEQFF.

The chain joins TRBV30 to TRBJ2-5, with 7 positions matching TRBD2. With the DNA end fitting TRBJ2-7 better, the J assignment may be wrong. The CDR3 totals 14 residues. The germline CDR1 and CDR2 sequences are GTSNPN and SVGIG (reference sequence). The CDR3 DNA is TGTGCCTGGAGTGTCGGGGGGACCTCCTACGAGCAGTACTTC. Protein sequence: CAWSVGGTSYEQYF.

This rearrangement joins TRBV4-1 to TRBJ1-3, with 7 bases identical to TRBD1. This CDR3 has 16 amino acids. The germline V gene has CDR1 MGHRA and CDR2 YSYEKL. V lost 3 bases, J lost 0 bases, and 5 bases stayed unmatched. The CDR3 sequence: CASSQRQGLSGNTIYF. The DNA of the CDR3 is TGCGCCAGCAGCCAGAGACAGGGCCTCTCTGGAAACACCATATATTTT.

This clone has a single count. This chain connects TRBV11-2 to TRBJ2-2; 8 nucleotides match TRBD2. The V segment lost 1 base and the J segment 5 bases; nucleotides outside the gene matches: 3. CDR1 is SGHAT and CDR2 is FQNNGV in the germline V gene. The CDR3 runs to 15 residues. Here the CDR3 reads CASSLAGGPTGELFF. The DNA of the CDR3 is TGTGCCAGCAGCTTAGCGGGGGGGCCAACCGGGGAGCTGTTTTTT.